This T cell receptor beta chain was sequenced in a study of technical replicates of blood from several donors. Method: immunoSEQ multiplex PCR; TCRdb's copy keeps in-frame clones and lacks some. The data show 85,000 to 90,000 clones, 85% to 95% seen once. Germline CDR1 MNHNS, CDR2 SASEGT. The CDR3 contains 11 residues. V shed 7 bases and J shed 5 bases, with 9 bases lying between them. This clone was picked up one time. V gene TRBV6-1 combines with J gene TRBJ2-7; no clear D. Sequencing was carried out using T cells isolated from PBMCs. The receptor was isolated from a human donor in good health. The CDR3 DNA sequence: TGTGCCAGCAAAGAGAATGACGAGCAGTACTTC. As protein: CASKENDEQYF.